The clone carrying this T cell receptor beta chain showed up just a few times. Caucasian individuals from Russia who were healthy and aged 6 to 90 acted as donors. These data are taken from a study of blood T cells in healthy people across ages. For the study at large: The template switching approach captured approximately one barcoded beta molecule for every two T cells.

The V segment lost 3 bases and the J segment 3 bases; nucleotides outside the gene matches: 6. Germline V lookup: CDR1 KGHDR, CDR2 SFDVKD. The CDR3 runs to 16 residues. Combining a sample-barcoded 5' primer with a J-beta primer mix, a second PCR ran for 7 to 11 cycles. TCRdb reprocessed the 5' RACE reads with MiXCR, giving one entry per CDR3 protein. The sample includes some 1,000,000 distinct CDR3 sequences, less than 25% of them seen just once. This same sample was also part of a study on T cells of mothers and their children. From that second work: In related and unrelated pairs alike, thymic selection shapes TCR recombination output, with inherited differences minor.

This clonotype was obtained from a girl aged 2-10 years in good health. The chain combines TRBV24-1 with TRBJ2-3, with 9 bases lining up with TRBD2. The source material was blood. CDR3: CATSDVLAGRTDTQYF. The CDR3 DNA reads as TGTGCCACCAGTGATGTCCTAGCGGGAAGGACAGATACGCAGTATTTT.